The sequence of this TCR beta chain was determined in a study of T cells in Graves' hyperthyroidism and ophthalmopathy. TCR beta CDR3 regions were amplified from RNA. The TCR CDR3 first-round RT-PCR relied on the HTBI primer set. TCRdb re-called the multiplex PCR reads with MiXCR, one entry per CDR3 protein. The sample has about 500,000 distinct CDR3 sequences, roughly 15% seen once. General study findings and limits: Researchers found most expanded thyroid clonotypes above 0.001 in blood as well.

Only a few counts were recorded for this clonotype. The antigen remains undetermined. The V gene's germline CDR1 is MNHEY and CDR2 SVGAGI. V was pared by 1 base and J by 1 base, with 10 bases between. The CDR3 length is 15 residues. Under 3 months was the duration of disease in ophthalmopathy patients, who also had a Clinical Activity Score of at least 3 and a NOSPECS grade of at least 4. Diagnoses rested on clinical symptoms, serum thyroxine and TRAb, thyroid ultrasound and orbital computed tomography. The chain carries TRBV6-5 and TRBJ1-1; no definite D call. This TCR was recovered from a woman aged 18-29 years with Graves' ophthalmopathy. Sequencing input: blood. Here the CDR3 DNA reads TGTGCCAGCAGTTACTGGAGGAGGGCGAACACTGAAGCTTTCTTT. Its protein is CASSYWRRANTEAFF.